These T cell receptor beta chains were read from a single sample in a study of blood T cell repertoires in COVID-19. The table came from immunoSEQ multiplex PCR; TCRdb's copy has only in-frame clones and leaves some out. The sample lists about 480,000 clones, roughly 90% occurring once. The sequencing input was PBMCs or T cells enriched from blood (not recorded which). The receptors were gathered from a middle-aged woman who had recovered from COVID-19. Each CDR3 is given with its conserved first and last residue.

J gene: TRBJ1-1
V gene: TRBV11-2
CDR3 length: 14
CDR3 protein: CASSPIAGNTEAFF

J gene: TRBJ1-2
V gene: TRBV19
CDR3 length: 14
CDR3 protein: CASSIGAGAYGYTF

J gene: TRBJ1-1
V gene: TRBV2
CDR3 length: 12
CDR3 protein: CASSTDRDEAFF

J gene: TRBJ1-2
V gene: TRBV6-2/TRBV6-3
CDR3 length: 14
CDR3 protein: CASSKTSTGSGYTF

J gene: TRBJ2-1
V gene: TRBV5-4
CDR3 length: 14
CDR3 protein: CASSSRAGLREQFF

J gene: TRBJ1-2
V gene: TRBV24-1
CDR3 length: 14
CDR3 protein: CATSEPGSPYGYTF

J gene: TRBJ1-2
V gene: TRBV6-5
CDR3 length: 13
CDR3 protein: CASNRQGRDGYTF

J gene: TRBJ1-2
V gene: TRBV6-5
CDR3 length: 16
CDR3 protein: CASSYYSGGGGYGYTF

J gene: TRBJ2-1
V gene: TRBV7-2
CDR3 length: 17
CDR3 protein: CASSLTGLSFNYNEQFF

J gene: TRBJ1-2
V gene: TRBV28
CDR3 length: 16
CDR3 protein: CASRPEQGDFNYGYTF

J gene: TRBJ2-1
V gene: TRBV5-1
CDR3 length: 18
CDR3 protein: CASSLRLGTPKGYNEQFF

J gene: TRBJ1-2
V gene: TRBV21-1
CDR3 length: 11
CDR3 protein: CDSRRGYGYTF

J gene: TRBJ1-4
V gene: TRBV19
CDR3 length: 18
CDR3 protein: CASSIYGQGPYTNEKLFF

J gene: TRBJ1-5
V gene: TRBV27
CDR3 length: 13
CDR3 protein: CASSTGFPGPQHF

J gene: TRBJ2-2
V gene: TRBV13
CDR3 length: 14
CDR3 protein: CASSPGLNTGELFF

J gene: TRBJ2-7
V gene: TRBV6-1
CDR3 length: 16
CDR3 protein: CASSEYTGLTAREQYF

J gene: TRBJ2-7
V gene: TRBV6-2/TRBV6-3
CDR3 length: 14
CDR3 protein: CASSRLAGYYEQYF

J gene: TRBJ1-2
V gene: TRBV6-2/TRBV6-3
CDR3 length: 14
CDR3 protein: CASSLLDRASGYTF

J gene: TRBJ2-3
V gene: TRBV29-1
CDR3 length: 10
CDR3 protein: CSVKADTQYF

J gene: TRBJ2-7
V gene: TRBV21-1
CDR3 length: 14
CDR3 protein: CASSKLTGGSEQYF

J gene: TRBJ1-6
V gene: TRBV4-3
CDR3 length: 15
CDR3 protein: CASSQDLRGRSPLHF

J gene: TRBJ2-1
V gene: TRBV10-3
CDR3 length: 15
CDR3 protein: CAISDPRLAGREQFF

J gene: TRBJ2-7
V gene: TRBV30
CDR3 length: 12
CDR3 protein: CAWSVNGYEQYF

J gene: TRBJ1-5
V gene: TRBV5-8
CDR3 length: 14
CDR3 protein: CASSLGTDNQPQHF

J gene: TRBJ2-7
V gene: TRBV5-1
CDR3 length: 12
CDR3 protein: CASGDRTYEQYF

J gene: TRBJ2-2
V gene: TRBV4-2
CDR3 length: 15
CDR3 protein: CASSQEKGFTGELFF

J gene: TRBJ2-1
V gene: TRBV11-2
CDR3 length: 13
CDR3 protein: CASSLVESTEQFF

J gene: TRBJ2-3
V gene: TRBV18
CDR3 length: 15
CDR3 protein: CASSPQQTNTDTQYF